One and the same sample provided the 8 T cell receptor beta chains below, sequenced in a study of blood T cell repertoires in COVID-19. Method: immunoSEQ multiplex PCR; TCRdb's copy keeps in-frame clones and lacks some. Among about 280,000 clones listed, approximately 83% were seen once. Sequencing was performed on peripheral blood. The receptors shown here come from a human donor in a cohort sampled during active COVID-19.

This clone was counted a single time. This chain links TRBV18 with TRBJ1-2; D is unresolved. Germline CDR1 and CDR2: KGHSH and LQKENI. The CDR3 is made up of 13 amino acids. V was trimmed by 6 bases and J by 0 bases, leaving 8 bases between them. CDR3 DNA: TGTGCCAGCTCCCGGGGAGCTAACTATGGCTACACCTTC. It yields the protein CASSRGANYGYTF.

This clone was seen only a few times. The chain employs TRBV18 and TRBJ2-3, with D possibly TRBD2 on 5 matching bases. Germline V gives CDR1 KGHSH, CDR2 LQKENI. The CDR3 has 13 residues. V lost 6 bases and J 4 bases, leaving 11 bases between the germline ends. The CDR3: CASSGLQSDTQYF. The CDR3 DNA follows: TGTGCCAGCTCCGGACTCCAATCAGATACGCAGTATTTT.

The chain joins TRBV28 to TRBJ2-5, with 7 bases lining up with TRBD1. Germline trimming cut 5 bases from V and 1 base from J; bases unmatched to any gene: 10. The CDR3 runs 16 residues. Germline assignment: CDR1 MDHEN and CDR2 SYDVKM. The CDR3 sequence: CASSIYTGVGQETQYF. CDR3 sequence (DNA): TGTGCCAGCAGTATCTACACAGGGGTTGGCCAAGAGACCCAGTACTTC. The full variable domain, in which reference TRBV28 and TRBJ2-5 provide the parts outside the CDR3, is DVKVTQSSRYLVKRTGEKVFLECVQDMDHENMFWYRQDPGLGLRLIYFSYDVKMKEKGDIPEGYSVSREKKERFSLILESASTNQTSMYLCASSIYTGVGQETQYFGPGTRLLVL.

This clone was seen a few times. CDR3 protein: CASSYNPRQPNEKLFF. Here the CDR3 DNA reads TGTGCCAGCAGTTACAACCCGAGACAGCCTAATGAAAAACTGTTTTTT. The V call is TRBV6-6, the J call TRBJ1-4, with D tentatively TRBD1 (5 bases). In germline, CDR1 is MNHNY, CDR2 SVGAGI (reference sequence). With 2 bases removed from V and 3 bases from J, the gap between germline ends came to 13 bases. The CDR3 is 16 amino acids.

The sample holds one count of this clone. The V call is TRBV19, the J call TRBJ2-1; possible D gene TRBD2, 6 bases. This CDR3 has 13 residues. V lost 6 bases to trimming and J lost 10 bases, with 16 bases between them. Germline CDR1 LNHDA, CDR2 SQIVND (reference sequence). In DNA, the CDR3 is TGTGCCAGTAGGATGACAGCGGGCGACGAGCAGTTCTTC. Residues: CASRMTAGDEQFF.

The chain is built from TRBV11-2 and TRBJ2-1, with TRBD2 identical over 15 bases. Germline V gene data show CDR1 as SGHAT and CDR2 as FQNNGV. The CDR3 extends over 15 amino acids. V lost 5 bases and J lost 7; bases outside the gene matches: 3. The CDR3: CASSPGTSGGNEQFF. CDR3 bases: TGTGCCAGCAGCCCGGGGACTAGCGGGGGGAATGAGCAGTTCTTC.

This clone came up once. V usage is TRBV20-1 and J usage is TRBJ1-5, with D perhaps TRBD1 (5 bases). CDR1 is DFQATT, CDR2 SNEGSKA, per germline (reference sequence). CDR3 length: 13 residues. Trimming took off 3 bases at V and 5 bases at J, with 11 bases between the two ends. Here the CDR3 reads CSASRGWDQPQHF. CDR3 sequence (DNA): TGCAGTGCTAGTAGGGGATGGGATCAGCCCCAGCATTTT.

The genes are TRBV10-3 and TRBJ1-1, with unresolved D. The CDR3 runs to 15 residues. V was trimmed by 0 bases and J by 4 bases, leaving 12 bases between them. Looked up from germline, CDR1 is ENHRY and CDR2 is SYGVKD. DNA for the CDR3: TGTGCCATCAGTGAGTCGAATGTGCGGGGCACTGAAGCTTTCTTT. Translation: CAISESNVRGTEAFF.